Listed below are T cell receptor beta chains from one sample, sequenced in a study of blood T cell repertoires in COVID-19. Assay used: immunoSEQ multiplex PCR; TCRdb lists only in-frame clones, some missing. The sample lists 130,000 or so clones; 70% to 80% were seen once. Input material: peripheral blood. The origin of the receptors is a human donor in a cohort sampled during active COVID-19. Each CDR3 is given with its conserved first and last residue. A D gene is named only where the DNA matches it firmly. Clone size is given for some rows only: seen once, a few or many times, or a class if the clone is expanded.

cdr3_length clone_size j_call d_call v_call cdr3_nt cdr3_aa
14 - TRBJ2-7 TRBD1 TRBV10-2 TGCGCCAGCAGTGAGTGGCAGGGGGTTTACGAGCAGTACTTC CASSEWQGVYEQYF
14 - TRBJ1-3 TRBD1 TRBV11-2 TGTGCCAGCAGCCTGGACAGGAGCGGAAACACCATATATTTT CASSLDRSGNTIYF
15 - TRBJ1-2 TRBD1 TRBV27 TGTGCCAGCAGTCGGACAGGGGGGCCCTTCTATGGCTACACCTTC CASSRTGGPFYGYTF
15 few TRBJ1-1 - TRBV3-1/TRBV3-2 TGTGCCAGCAGCCAAGTTGGGCGGGTTAACACTGAAGCTTTCTTT CASSQVGRVNTEAFF
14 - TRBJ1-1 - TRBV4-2 TGTGCCAGCAGCCAAGAGTCAGGGTACACTGAAGCTTTCTTT CASSQESGYTEAFF
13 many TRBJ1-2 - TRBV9 TGTGCCAGCAGCGTAGGGGGCGACTATGGCTACACCTTC CASSVGGDYGYTF
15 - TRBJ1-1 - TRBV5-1 TGCGCCAGCAGCCCCCAGGGGCCTGGGGACACTGAAGCTTTCTTT CASSPQGPGDTEAFF
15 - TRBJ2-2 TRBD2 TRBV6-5 TGTGCCAGCAGGGGCGGGGGATCGAACACCGGGGAGCTGTTTTTT CASRGGGSNTGELFF
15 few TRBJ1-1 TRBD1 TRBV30 TGTGCCTGGTCCACGGGACAGGGTCTTAACACTGAAGCTTTCTTT CAWSTGQGLNTEAFF
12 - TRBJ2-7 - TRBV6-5 TGTGCCAGCAGTTATGCTGGCGGCGAGCAGTACTTC CASSYAGGEQYF
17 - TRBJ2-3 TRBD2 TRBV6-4 TGTGCCAGCAGTGACTCAGGACTAGCGGGGGGGCAAAATACGCAGTATTTT CASSDSGLAGGQNTQYF
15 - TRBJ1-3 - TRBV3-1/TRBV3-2 TGTGCCAGCAGCCAAGATCTAGGGGCTGGAAACACCATATATTTT CASSQDLGAGNTIYF
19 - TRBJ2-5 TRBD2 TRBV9 TGTGCCAGCAGCGTAGGGTCCATGGGACTAGCGATCTACCAAGAGACCCAGTACTTC CASSVGSMGLAIYQETQYF
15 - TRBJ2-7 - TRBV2 TGTGCCAGCTTACTCGCGGGGGCGAACTCCTACGAGCAGTACTTC CASLLAGANSYEQYF
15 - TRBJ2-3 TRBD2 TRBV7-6 TGTGCCAGCAGCGGCGGCGGGGGGGGCACAGATACGCAGTATTTT CASSGGGGGTDTQYF
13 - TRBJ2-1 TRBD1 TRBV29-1 TGCAGCGTTGGAGACAGGGGCTTTCTTCCACGATTCTTC CSVGDRGFLPRFF
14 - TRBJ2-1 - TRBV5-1 TGCGCCAGCAGCTTGATCCAGGGGGGCGATGAGCAGTTCTTC CASSLIQGGDEQFF
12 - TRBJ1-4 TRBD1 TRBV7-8 TGTGCCAGCAGCGGGGACAGGTCTAAACTGTTTTTT CASSGDRSKLFF
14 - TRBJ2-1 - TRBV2 TGTGCCAGCAGTTCCTCCGGGACTCGGGGTGAGCAGTTCTTC CASSSSGTRGEQFF
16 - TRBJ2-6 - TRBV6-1 TGTGCCAGCAGTGAAATGAGATCCTCTGGGGCCAACGTCCTGACTTTC CASSEMRSSGANVLTF
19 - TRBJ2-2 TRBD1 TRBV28 TGTGCCAGCCCCCGGGACAGGGGGCGATCACCCAGAAACACCGGGGAGCTGTTTTTT CASPRDRGRSPRNTGELFF
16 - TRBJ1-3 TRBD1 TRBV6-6 TGTGCCAGCACCAAGGCCGGGACAGGGACTGGAAACACCATATATTTT CASTKAGTGTGNTIYF
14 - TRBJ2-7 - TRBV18 TGTGCCAGCTCACAGGGACTCAGGGGGACCGAGCAGTACTTC CASSQGLRGTEQYF
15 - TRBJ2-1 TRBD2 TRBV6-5 TGTGCCAGCAGCGGACTAGTGAGGTCCTACAATGAGCAGTTCTTC CASSGLVRSYNEQFF
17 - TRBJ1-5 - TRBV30 TGTGCCTGGACTCCGGTTTTTGGCTCCGGGGGCAATCAGCCCCAGCATTTT CAWTPVFGSGGNQPQHF
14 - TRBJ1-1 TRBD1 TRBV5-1 TGCGCCAGCAGCGTGGGGACAGCCAACACTGAAGCTTTCTTT CASSVGTANTEAFF
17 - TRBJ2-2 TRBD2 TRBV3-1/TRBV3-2 TGTGCCAGCAGCCTCCTACCGGGGGGGGGCGCGTCCGGGGAGCTGTTTTTT CASSLLPGGGASGELFF
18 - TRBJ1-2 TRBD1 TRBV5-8 TGTGCCAGCAGCCCCGGGACAGGGGCGTTTGGAGTGAACTATGGCTACACCTTC CASSPGTGAFGVNYGYTF
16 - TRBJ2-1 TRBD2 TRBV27 TGTGCCAGCAGAAAGACTGCAGCGGGGGCCTACAATGAGCAGTTCTTC CASRKTAAGAYNEQFF
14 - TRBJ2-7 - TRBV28 TGTGCCAGCAGTTTCTCCGGGAATACCTACGAGCAGTACTTC CASSFSGNTYEQYF
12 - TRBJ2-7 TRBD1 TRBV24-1 TGTGCCACCCCGACAGGGGCCTACGAGCAGTACTTC CATPTGAYEQYF
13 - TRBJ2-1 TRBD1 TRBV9 TGTGCCAGCAGCGTACAGACAGGGAATGAGCAGTTCTTC CASSVQTGNEQFF
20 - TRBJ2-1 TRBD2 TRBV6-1 TGTGCCAGCAGTGAAGAGGTGGCTAGCGGGGGCTCGAGCTCCTACAATGAGCAGTTCTTC CASSEEVASGGSSSYNEQFF
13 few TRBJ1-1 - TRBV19 TGTGCCAGTAGTATAACAGAGACCACTGAAGCTTTCTTT CASSITETTEAFF
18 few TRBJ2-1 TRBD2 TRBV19 TGTGCCAGTAGTTCGCCGACTAGCGGGGGGGCCGGGAGGAATGAGCAGTTCTTC CASSSPTSGGAGRNEQFF